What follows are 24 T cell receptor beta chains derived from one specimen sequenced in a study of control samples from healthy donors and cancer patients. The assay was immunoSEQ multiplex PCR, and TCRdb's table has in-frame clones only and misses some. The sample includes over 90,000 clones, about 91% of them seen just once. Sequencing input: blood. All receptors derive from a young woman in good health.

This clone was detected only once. The CDR3 region is CASSKISGRGGCTDTQYF. DNA for the CDR3: TGTGCCAGCAGCAAAATCAGCGGGAGGGGTGGGTGCACAGATACGCAGTATTTT. The V and J genes are TRBV21-1 and TRBJ2-3; TRBD2 is the table's D call, not checked against the DNA. TRBV21-1 is noted as a pseudogene. The CDR3 is 18 amino acids.

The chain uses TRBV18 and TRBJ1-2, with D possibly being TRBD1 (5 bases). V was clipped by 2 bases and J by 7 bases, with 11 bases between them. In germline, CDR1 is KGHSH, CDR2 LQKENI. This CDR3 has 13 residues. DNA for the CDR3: TGTGCCAGCTCACCAGCGGTTGGGGGTGGCTACACCTTC. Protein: CASSPAVGGGYTF.

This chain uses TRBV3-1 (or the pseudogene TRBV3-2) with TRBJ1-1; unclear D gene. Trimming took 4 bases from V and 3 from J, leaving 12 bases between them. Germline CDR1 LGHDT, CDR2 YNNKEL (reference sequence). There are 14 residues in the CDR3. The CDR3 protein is CASSPNSLDTEAFF. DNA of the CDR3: TGTGCCAGCAGCCCTAACTCCTTAGACACTGAAGCTTTCTTT.

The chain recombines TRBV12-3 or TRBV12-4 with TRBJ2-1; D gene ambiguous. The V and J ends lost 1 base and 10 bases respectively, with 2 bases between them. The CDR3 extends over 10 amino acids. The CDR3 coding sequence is TGTGCCAGCAGTTTAGGGGAGCAGTTCTTC. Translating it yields CASSLGEQFF.

The CDR3 coding sequence is TGTGCCAGCAGTCAGACTAGCGGGAGAGGAAATGAGCAGTTCTTC. Protein sequence: CASSQTSGRGNEQFF. The chain is built from TRBV6-6 and TRBJ2-1, with 12 bases identical to TRBD2. This CDR3 is built from 15 residues. Germline CDR1 MNHNY, CDR2 SVGAGI (reference sequence). Germline trimming cut 5 bases from V and 7 bases from J; bases unmatched to any gene: 6.

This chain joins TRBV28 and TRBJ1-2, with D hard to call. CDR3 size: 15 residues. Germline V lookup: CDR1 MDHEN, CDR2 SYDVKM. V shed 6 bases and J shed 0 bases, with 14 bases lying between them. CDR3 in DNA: TGTGCCAGCAGCCCTTGGGCAGCAGCTAACTATGGCTACACCTTC. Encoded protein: CASSPWAAANYGYTF.

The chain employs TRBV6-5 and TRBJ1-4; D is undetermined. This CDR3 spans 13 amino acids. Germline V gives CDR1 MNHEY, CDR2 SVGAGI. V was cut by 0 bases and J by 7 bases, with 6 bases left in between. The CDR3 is CASSYSSFEKLFF. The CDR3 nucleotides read TGTGCCAGCAGTTACTCGAGTTTTGAAAAACTGTTTTTT.

The CDR3, as DNA: TGTGCCAGCAGTGAAATGAGTAACGGGAGAAGCACAGATACGCAGTATTTT. As protein: CASSEMSNGRSTDTQYF. V and J are TRBV2 and TRBJ2-3, with D possibly TRBD2 on 6 matching bases. Trimming shortened V by 2 bases and J by 0 bases, and 15 bases separated the two germline ends. The CDR3 is made up of 17 amino acids. The germline V gene encodes CDR1 SNHLY and CDR2 FYNNEI. Full variable domain (remainder filled in from reference TRBV2 and TRBJ2-3): EPEVTQTPSHQVTQMGQEVILRCVPISNHLYFYWYRQILGQKVEFLVSFYNNEISEKSEIFDDQFSVERPDGSNFTLKIRSTKLEDSAMYFCASSEMSNGRSTDTQYFGPGTRLTVL.

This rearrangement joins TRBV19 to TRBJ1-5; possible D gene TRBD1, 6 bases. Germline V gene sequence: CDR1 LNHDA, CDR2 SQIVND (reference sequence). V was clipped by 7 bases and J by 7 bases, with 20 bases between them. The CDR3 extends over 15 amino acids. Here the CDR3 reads CASTSIQGLSQPQHF. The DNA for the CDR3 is TGTGCCAGTACCAGCATACAGGGCCTCAGCCAGCCCCAGCATTTT.

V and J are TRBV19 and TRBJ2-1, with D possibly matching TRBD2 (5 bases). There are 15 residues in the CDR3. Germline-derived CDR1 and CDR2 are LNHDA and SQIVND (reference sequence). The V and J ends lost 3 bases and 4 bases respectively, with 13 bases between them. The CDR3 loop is CASSIGVDAYNEQFF. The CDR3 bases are TGTGCCAGTAGTATCGGGGTGGACGCTTACAATGAGCAGTTCTTC.

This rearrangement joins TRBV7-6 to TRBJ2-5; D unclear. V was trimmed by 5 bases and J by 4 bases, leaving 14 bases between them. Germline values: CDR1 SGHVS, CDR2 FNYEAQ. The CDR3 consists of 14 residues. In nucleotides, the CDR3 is TGTGCCAGCAGCCTTGAGGAAAGAAGAGAGACCCAGTACTTC. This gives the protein CASSLEERRETQYF.

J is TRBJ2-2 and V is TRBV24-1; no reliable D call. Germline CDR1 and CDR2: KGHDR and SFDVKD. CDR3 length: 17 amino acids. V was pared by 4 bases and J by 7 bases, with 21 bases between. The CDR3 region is CATSDRLHPRSHGELFF. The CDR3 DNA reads TGTGCCACCAGTGACCGTCTTCATCCTAGGAGCCACGGGGAGCTGTTTTTT.

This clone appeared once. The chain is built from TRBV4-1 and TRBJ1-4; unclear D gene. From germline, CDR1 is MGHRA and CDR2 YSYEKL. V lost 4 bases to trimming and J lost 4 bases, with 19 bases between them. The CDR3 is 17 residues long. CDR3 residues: CASSLLRTREYNEKLFF. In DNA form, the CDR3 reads TGCGCCAGCAGCCTCCTCCGGACTAGGGAATATAATGAAAAACTGTTTTTT.

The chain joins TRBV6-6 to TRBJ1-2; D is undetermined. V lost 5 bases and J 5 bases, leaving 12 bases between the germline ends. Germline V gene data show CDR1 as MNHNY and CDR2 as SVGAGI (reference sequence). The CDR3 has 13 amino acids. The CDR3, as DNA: TGTGCCAGCAGTGAGACGCCGGTTTATGGCTACACCTTC. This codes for CASSETPVYGYTF.

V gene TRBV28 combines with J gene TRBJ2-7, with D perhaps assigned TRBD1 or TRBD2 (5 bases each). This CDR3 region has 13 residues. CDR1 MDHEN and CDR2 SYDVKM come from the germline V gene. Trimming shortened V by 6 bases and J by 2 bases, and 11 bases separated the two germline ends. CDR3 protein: CASRRDGTYEQYF. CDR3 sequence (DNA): TGTGCCAGCAGGAGGGACGGGACCTACGAGCAGTACTTC.

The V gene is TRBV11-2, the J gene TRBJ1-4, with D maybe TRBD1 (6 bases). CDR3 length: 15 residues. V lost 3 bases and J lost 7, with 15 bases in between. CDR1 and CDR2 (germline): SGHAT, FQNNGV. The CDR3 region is CASSLRGAVGEKLFF. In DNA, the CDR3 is TGTGCCAGCAGCTTGAGGGGGGCAGTTGGTGAAAAACTGTTTTTT.

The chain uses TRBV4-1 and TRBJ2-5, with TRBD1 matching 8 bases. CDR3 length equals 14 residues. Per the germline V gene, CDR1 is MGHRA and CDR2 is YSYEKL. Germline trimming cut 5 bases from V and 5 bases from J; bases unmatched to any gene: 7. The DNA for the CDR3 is TGCGCCAGCAGCACGACAGGGGCTCCCGAGACCCAGTACTTC. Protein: CASSTTGAPETQYF.

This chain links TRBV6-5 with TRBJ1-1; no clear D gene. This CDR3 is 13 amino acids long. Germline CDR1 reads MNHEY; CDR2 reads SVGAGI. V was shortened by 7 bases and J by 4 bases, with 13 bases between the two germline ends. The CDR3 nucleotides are TGTGCCAGCACTCCAGGAGGGTTCACTGAAGCTTTCTTT. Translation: CASTPGGFTEAFF.

CDR3 sequence (DNA): TGTGCCAGCAGCCCCCATAGGGGGGCTAGCGGGGGGGAGACCCAGTACTTC. It specifies CASSPHRGASGGETQYF. The V call is TRBV7-9, the J call TRBJ2-5, with TRBD2 identical over 11 bases. CDR1 and CDR2 from the germline V gene are SEHNR and FQNEAQ (reference sequence). This CDR3 is 17 amino acids long. Trimming removed 5 bases from V and 5 bases from J; junction bases left unmatched: 13.

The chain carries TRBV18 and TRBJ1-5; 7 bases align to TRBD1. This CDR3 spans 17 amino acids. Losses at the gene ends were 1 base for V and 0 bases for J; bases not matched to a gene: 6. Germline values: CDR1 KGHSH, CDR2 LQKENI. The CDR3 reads CASSPLRTGHSNQPQHF. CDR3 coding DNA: TGTGCCAGCTCACCACTAAGGACAGGACATAGCAATCAGCCCCAGCATTTT.

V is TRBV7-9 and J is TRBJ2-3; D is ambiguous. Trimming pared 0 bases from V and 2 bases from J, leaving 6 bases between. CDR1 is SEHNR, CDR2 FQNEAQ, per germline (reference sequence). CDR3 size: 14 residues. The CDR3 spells CASSLADHTDTQYF. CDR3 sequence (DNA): TGTGCCAGCAGCTTAGCGGATCACACAGATACGCAGTATTTT.

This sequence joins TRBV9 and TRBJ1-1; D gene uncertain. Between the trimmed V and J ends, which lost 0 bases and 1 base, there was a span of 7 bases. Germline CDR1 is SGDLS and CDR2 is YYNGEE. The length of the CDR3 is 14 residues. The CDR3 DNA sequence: TGTGCCAGCAGCGTAGTGGGTAGGAACACTGAAGCTTTCTTT. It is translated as CASSVVGRNTEAFF.

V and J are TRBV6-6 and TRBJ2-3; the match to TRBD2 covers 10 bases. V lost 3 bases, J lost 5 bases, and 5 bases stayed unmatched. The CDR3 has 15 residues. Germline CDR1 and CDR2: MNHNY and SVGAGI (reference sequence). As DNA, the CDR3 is TGTGCCAGCAGTTATCTAGCGGGAGAGCGAGATACGCAGTATTTT. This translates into CASSYLAGERDTQYF.

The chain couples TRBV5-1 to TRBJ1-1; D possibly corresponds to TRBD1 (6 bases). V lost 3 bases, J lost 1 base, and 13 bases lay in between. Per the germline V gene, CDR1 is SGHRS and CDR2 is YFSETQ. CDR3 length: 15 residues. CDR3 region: CASSSYGQPNTEAFF. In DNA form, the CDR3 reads TGCGCCAGCAGCTCCTACGGACAGCCGAACACTGAAGCTTTCTTT.